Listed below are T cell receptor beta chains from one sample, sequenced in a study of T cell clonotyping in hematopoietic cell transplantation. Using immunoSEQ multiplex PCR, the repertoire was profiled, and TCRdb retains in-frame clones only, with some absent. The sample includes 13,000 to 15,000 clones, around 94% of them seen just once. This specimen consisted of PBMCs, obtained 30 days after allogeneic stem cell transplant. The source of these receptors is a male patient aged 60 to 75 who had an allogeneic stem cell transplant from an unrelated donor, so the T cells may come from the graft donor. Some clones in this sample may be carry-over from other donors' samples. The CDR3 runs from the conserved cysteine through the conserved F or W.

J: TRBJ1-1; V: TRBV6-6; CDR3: CASSSLGGRAEAFF
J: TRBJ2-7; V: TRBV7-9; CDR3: CASSQDRGTYEQYF
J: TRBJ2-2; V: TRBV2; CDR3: CASNRSPANGELFF
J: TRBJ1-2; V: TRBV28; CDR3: CASSIVGSDFYGYTF
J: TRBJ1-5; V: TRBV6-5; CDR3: CASSPGQFNQPQHF
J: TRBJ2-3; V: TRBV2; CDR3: CASSEERGSTDTQYF
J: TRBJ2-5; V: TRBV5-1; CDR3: CASAPPGLETQYF
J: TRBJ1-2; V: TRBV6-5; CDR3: CASLSGTGRAYGYTF
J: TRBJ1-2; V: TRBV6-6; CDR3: CASSGDRSYGYTF
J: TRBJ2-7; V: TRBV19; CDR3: CASSIDPQGVYEQYF
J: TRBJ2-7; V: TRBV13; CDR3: CASSPMARGEQYF
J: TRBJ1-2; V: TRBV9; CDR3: CASSVEPGVQGYTF
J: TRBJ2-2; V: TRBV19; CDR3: CASSFTSGGELFF
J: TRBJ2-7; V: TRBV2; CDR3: CASRPKDSSYEQYF
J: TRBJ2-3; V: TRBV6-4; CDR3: CASSDSGVAGSDTQYF
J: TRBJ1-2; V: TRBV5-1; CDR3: CASSYTGNYGYTF
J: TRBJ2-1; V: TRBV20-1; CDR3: CSASHVDEQFF
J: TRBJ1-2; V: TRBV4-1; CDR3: CASSQYEQPNYGYTF
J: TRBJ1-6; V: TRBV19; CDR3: CASSITGPSNSPLHF
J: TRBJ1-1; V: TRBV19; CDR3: CASSEGVGTEAFF
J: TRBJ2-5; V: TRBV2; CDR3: CASSGDILQETQYF
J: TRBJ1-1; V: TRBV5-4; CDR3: CASSLRDRYTEAFF
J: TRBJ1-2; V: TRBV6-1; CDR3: CASSDRGIGGYTF
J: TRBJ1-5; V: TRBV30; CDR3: CAWRGGHRGQPQHF
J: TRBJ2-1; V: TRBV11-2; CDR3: CASSFHGENYNEQFF
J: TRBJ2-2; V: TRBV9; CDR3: CASSASGTSGDSGTGELFF
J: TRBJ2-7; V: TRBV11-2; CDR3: CASSLEGTGVYEQYF
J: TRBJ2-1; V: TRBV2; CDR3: CASRDLAGNYNEQFF
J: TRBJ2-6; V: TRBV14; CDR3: CASLSGANVLTF
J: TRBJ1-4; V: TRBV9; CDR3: CASSAGPTLTNEKLFF
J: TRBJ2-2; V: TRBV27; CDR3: CASSLYYSHRDAGELFF
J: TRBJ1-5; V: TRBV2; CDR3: CASRTGLSNQPQHF
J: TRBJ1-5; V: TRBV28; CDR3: CASSIRTGRGSNQPQHF
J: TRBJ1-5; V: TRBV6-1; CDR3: CASRRNEGRNQPQHF
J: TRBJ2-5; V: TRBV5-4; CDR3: CASSLAGVQETQYF
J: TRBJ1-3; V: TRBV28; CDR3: CASRSTGSGNTIYF
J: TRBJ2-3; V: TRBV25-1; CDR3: CASSDTAGLADTQYF
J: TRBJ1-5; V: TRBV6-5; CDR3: CASRLGLYQPQHF
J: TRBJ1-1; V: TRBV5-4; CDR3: CASSLGLVAGWKTEAFF
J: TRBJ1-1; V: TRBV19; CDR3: CASSIGDRNTEAFF
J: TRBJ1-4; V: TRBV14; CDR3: CASSQVTGEKLFF
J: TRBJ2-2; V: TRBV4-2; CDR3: CASSQQPAGGLPGELFF
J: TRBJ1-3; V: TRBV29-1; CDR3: CSSIGGLNGNTIYF
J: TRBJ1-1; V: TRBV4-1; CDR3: CASSQAVQGGTNTEAFF
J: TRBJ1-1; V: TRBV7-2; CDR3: CASSLARGTEAFF
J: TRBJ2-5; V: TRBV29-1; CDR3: CSVVELQETQYF
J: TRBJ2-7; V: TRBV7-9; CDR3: CASSLVAAGGTYEQYF
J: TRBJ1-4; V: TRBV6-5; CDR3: CASSPTATNEKLFF
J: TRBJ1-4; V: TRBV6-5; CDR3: CASGLRGEKLFF
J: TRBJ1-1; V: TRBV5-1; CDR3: CASSFQKDTEAFF
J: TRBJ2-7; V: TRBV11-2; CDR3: CASSSVAGGPFEQYF
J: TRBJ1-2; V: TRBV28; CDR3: CASSFPVDRATGYTF
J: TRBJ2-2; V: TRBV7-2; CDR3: CASRPGHRTGELFF
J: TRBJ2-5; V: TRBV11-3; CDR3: CASSLRAGQETQYF
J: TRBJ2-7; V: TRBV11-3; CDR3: CASSLRDPRREQYF
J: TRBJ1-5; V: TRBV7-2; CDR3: CASSPGDSNQPQHF
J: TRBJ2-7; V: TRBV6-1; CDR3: CASSGELAGSYEQYF
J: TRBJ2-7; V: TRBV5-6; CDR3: CASSGLGAKTYEQYF
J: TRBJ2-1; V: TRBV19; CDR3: CASTDRGAYNEQFF
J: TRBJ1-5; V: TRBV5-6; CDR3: CASSLNSQRNQPQHF